Here is one T cell receptor (beta chain) with its context. No antigen is known for it. The sample holds no much larger clone one base away, and base qualities are not on file. This specimen belongs to a study of glioma-infiltrating T cells (dated by TCRdb to 2016 to 2018). With respect to the entire study: Low-grade gliomas were represented by WHO grade II oligodendrogliomas or astrocytomas, and glioblastomas were represented by WHO grade IV tumors that were sampled at initial rather than recurrent diagnosis. Dexamethasone was administered to glioma patients for six or fewer days before surgery. For blood libraries, the target was about 4- to 11-fold sequencing coverage of about 1 million peripheral T cells. TCR alpha- and beta-chain repertoires were sequenced from glioma tissue, non-neoplastic brain tissue and matched peripheral blood mononuclear cells. Each tissue-infiltrating repertoire was compared with the same patient's peripheral blood repertoire to measure divergence between tissue and blood T-cell populations. The paired cohort comprised three low-grade glioma patients, under 10 primary glioblastoma patients and three non-glioma patients contributing non-neoplastic brain tissue. The paper's findings and limits, for the study overall: Only a very small number of CDR3 sequences turned up in both tissue and blood, a result put down to high CDR3 diversity combined with limited sampling. Group comparisons were based on small numbers of patients: three non-neoplastic, three low-grade glioma and roughly 8 glioblastoma patients. A signature set of shared blood CDR3 motifs marked patients with low tissue-blood divergence and was depleted in highly divergent patients. VJ-independent divergence between tissue and blood was found to be below expectation in non-neoplastic patients but above expectation in all gliomas, particularly low-grade gliomas.

The CDR3 runs 15 residues from the cysteine to the phenylalanine. CDR3 DNA is the only sequence kept; it has 45 bases, read in frame from the first base. The germline V gene encodes CDR1 DFQATT and CDR2 SNEGSKA (reference sequence). Trimming takes 0 bases off V and 9 bases off J; junction bases not matched to a gene: 3. The iRepertoire nested amplicon-rescue multiplex PCR (arm-PCR) platform was used to amplify TCR alpha and beta CDR3 regions from RNA. The input for one-step reverse transcription and amplification was roughly 85-400 ng of either tissue mRNA or PBMC total RNA. After bead purification, a secondary multiplex PCR added Illumina adapters, and libraries were gel-purified between 200 and 400 bp. Internal 6-nucleotide barcodes were carried by the libraries and were used for demultiplexing. The libraries were sequenced on an Illumina MiSeq using 2x220 or 2x250 nucleotide paired-end reads. Regarding the original processing steps: Paired reads were merged using FLASH 1.2.11 and were aligned to the GRCh37 human genome using BWA-MEM, after which TRA and TRB reads were extracted. An IMGT-derived reference of cassette sequences and CDR3 motifs, with pseudogenes included, was used for V and J assignment. Three-frame translation of reads was performed, and productive CDR3s were defined as those with a C...FGXG motif and no stop codons. A clonotype was defined as a unique combination of a V-J cassette pair and a CDR3 amino acid sequence. Reads were filtered by Hamming distance, with the threshold set by the sequence error rate of each sample in mapped regions. TCRdb itself trimmed the public reads at Q25 with fastp, ran MiXCR and retained productive beta chains. When rows share a CDR3 protein, they turn into one entry using the most common DNA and genes. None of the V and J calls come from the authors' own analysis; TCRdb made them. This sample holds 300,000 to 450,000 distinct CDR3 sequences; roughly two fifths were observed only once. The top ten clonotypes cover more than 10% of the sample.

Immediately after resection, surgical brain or tumor specimens were cryofrozen in liquid nitrogen, with peripheral blood cells collected concurrently. The TCR originated in a human donor with low-grade glioma or glioblastoma, undergoing nonglioma brain surgery, or in good health (not recorded which). Specimen: glioma tissue, nonneoplastic brain tissue, or PBMCs (not recorded which). The chain is assembled from TRBV20-1 and TRBJ2-1; TRBD2 aligns with 15 central bases. The DNA sequence is TGCAGTGCTAGAGAACCGGGACTAGCGGGAGGTGAGCAGTTCTTC. It translates to CSAREPGLAGGEQFF.